The present T cell receptor beta chain was sequenced within a study of beta chain features in type 1 diabetes. A single heparinised blood sample, averaging around 120 mL, was obtained per donor. Markers CD45RO/CCR7/CD25/CD127/CD95/CD27 served to sort CD4+ naive, central memory, regulatory and stem cell-like memory cells. Findings of the study overall: Moderate but significant shortening of TCRB CDR3s was recorded in all four CD4+ subsets from Type 1 diabetes patients.

cDNA synthesis used the whole RNA isolate, giving expressed TCRB sequences. The assay was immunoSEQ multiplex PCR, and TCRdb's table has in-frame clones only and misses some. The sample lists 200,000 to 300,000 clones; roughly 20% were seen once. This clone was observed a handful of times. Its antigen is not identified. The sequenced sample was naive CD4+ T cells from blood. The clonotype comes from a woman in her thirties or forties with type 1 diabetes.

This CDR3 reads CASSLSAGNTDTQYF. The CDR3 nucleotides read TGCGCCAGCAGCTTATCAGCGGGGAACACAGATACGCAGTATTTT. This chain joins TRBV5-1 and TRBJ2-3, with TRBD2 matching 7 bases. CDR3 length equals 15 residues. Germline V CDR1 and CDR2: SGHRS, YFSETQ. V trimming: 2 bases; J trimming: 2 bases; junction bases outside the gene matches: 5.